This T cell receptor (beta chain) was documented in a study of CD8+ T cells in alopecia areata. Sample treatment: oral pan-JAK inhibitor, 5-10 mg twice daily. The CDR3 runs 15 residues. Germline V gene sequence: CDR1 SGDLS, CDR2 YYNGEE. V lost 3 bases and J 0 bases, leaving 10 bases between the germline ends. This clone was observed a few times. cDNA reverse transcribed from extracted RNA served as the sequencing template. The repertoire was sequenced with immunoSEQ multiplex PCR; TCRdb's copy has only in-frame clones and lacks some. The repertoire holds roughly 98,000 clones, 50% to 75% seen once, with 15% to 18% in the top ten.

The material was CD8+ T cells sorted from blood, obtained at week 4, from a patient treated with tofacitinib. V and J are TRBV9 and TRBJ2-1, with no clear D. The TCR originated in a human donor with alopecia areata. In DNA, the CDR3 is TGTGCCAGCAGCGGGGGAAGAAGCTCCTACAATGAGCAGTTCTTC. Encoded protein: CASSGGRSSYNEQFF.